The rows below give T cell receptor beta chains drawn from one sample of a study of T cell responses to AZD1222 COVID-19 vaccine. This table comes from immunoSEQ multiplex PCR, and its TCRdb copy is limited to in-frame clones, with some not included. The sample has about 100,000 clones; approximately 89% are singletons. Specimen: peripheral blood, collected 28 days after the second AZD1222 dose. These receptors were taken from an adult who received the AZD1222 COVID-19 vaccine. Each CDR3 is given with its conserved first and last residue. The D gene is left open where the match is weak. Clone size, where shown, is once, few, many, or a class for clones that have expanded.

clone_size	j_call	d_call	v_call	cdr3_nt	cdr3_aa
.	TRBJ2-1	TRBD2	TRBV24-1	TGTGCCACCAGTGGCCCCACTAGCGGGAGGTCCTACAATGAGCAGTTCTTC	CATSGPTSGRSYNEQFF
few	TRBJ1-5	TRBD1	TRBV28	TGTGCCAGCAGTTCTGGACAGGGCAATCAGCCCCAGCATTTT	CASSSGQGNQPQHF
.	TRBJ2-5	TRBD2	TRBV3-1/TRBV3-2	TGTGCCAGCAGCCAAGAACCAGCGGGGAGGGAAGAGACCCAGTACTTC	CASSQEPAGREETQYF
.	TRBJ1-1	.	TRBV5-4	TGTGCCAGCAGCTCGGTACAGCAGAACACTGAAGCTTTCTTT	CASSSVQQNTEAFF
.	TRBJ2-7	.	TRBV5-1	TGCGCCAGCAGCTTGCAAGGAGGTTCCTACGAGCAGTACTTC	CASSLQGGSYEQYF
.	TRBJ2-1	.	TRBV3-1/TRBV3-2	TGTGCCAGCAGCCAAGACATGGGGGGCCTATCATCGTTCTTC	CASSQDMGGLSSFF
few	TRBJ2-5	.	TRBV5-1	TGCGCCAGCAGCTTGGTTCCAGGAAGGGAGACCCAGTACTTC	CASSLVPGRETQYF
.	TRBJ1-6	.	TRBV5-1	TGCGCCAGCAGCTTGGGTCTGTCGAATTCACCCCTCCACTTT	CASSLGLSNSPLHF
.	TRBJ2-1	TRBD2	TRBV11-2	TGTGCCAGCAGATTGACTAGCGGGACGTACAATGAGCAGTTCTTC	CASRLTSGTYNEQFF
.	TRBJ1-5	.	TRBV21-1	TGTGCCAGCAGCAAAGCGAAACAGGAGGGCAATCAGCCCCAGCATTTT	CASSKAKQEGNQPQHF
once	TRBJ1-3	.	TRBV7-6	TGTGCCAGCAGCTTAGACACATTTGGAAACACCATATATTTT	CASSLDTFGNTIYF
.	TRBJ1-1	.	TRBV25-1	TGTGCCAGCAGGACCACGCGGAAAGGTATGAACACTGAAGCTTTCTTT	CASRTTRKGMNTEAFF
.	TRBJ1-5	.	TRBV20-1	TGCAGTGCTAGTAAGATCGGGCCCCGGGCCCAGCATTTT	CSASKIGPRAQHF
.	TRBJ1-1	.	TRBV6-6	TGTGCCAGCAGCGATCCGGCAGTGAACACTGAAGCTTTCTTT	CASSDPAVNTEAFF
.	TRBJ2-7	.	TRBV3-1/TRBV3-2	TGTGCCAGCAGCCAAGATCCAGCGGCCTACGAGCAGTACTTC	CASSQDPAAYEQYF
once	TRBJ1-2	.	TRBV5-6	TGTGCCAGCAGCACCTACAGGGAGACAGGAGGCTACACCTTC	CASSTYRETGGYTF
.	TRBJ1-5	.	TRBV2	TGTGCCAGCAGTGGGGACAGCAATCAGCCCCAGCATTTT	CASSGDSNQPQHF
.	TRBJ1-5	.	TRBV24-1	TGTGCCACCAGTGGAAGAGTCTCACGGGCTCAGCCCCAGCATTTT	CATSGRVSRAQPQHF
.	TRBJ1-5	.	TRBV5-5	TGTGCCAGCAGCTGGAGGGGGGGGCAGCCCCAGCATTTT	CASSWRGGQPQHF
.	TRBJ1-3	.	TRBV28	TGTGCCAGCAGTTTAGTCGGGCGCTCTGGAAACACCATATATTTT	CASSLVGRSGNTIYF
few	TRBJ2-5	.	TRBV11-2	TGTGCCAGCAGCTTAGTGGTCGGAGGGGCTAGCGAGACCCAGTACTTC	CASSLVVGGASETQYF
.	TRBJ2-3	TRBD1	TRBV29-1	TGCAGCGTTGGGGGACAGGGGAAAGATACGCAGTATTTT	CSVGGQGKDTQYF
.	TRBJ1-2	TRBD1	TRBV7-9	TGTGCCAGCAGCCCGCGGACAGGATTGAACTATGGCTACACCTTC	CASSPRTGLNYGYTF
.	TRBJ2-7	.	TRBV10-3	TGTGCCATCAGTGACTCTCGTCACTACTACGAGCAGTACTTC	CAISDSRHYYEQYF
.	TRBJ2-2	TRBD1	TRBV7-8	TGTGCCAGCAGCCCTGGGACAGGGAAAACCGGGGAGCTGTTTTTT	CASSPGTGKTGELFF
.	TRBJ2-7	TRBD2	TRBV7-6	TGTGCCAGCAGCCTTGAAGGGACTAGCGGGAGACAGCACGAGCAGTACTTC	CASSLEGTSGRQHEQYF
.	TRBJ2-1	.	TRBV10-2	TGCGCCAGCAGTGAGTCGGTAGCGCCGACCTACAATGAGCAGTTCTTC	CASSESVAPTYNEQFF
.	TRBJ1-2	.	TRBV15	TGTGCCACCAGCAGAGATCGGCGTGGCTACACCTTC	CATSRDRRGYTF
.	TRBJ2-1	.	TRBV15	TGTGCCACCAGCAGGGGGCCCCAGAGCTCCTACAATGAGCAGTTCTTC	CATSRGPQSSYNEQFF
.	TRBJ1-4	.	TRBV30	TGTGCCTGGAGTGTCAGTGGATCAACTAATGAAAAACTGTTTTTT	CAWSVSGSTNEKLFF
.	TRBJ1-2	TRBD1	TRBV27	TGTGCCAGCAGTTCCACAGGGGGAGGGAGGAATGGCTACACCTTC	CASSSTGGGRNGYTF
.	TRBJ1-1	.	TRBV9	TGTGCCAGCAGCAGTGGGGGGAACACTGAAGCTTTCTTT	CASSSGGNTEAFF
.	TRBJ2-5	.	TRBV12-3/TRBV12-4	TGTGCCAGCAGTTTAGGGGCGGTAGAGACCCAGTACTTC	CASSLGAVETQYF
.	TRBJ1-1	.	TRBV29-1	TGCAGCGTTGAAGAAGGAGGGGTGGGGAACACTGAAGCTTTCTTT	CSVEEGGVGNTEAFF
.	TRBJ2-7	.	TRBV7-8	TGTGCCAGCAGCTTAGCTAATCCCGGAGACGGGTACGAGCAGTACTTC	CASSLANPGDGYEQYF
.	TRBJ2-1	.	TRBV27	TGTGCCAGCGCTGCGAGCATAGGTTTCATTGAGCAGTTCTTC	CASAASIGFIEQFF
.	TRBJ2-3	TRBD1	TRBV27	TGTGCCAGCAGACGGACAGGGCAAGATACGCAGTATTTT	CASRRTGQDTQYF
few	TRBJ2-7	.	TRBV29-1	TGCAGCGTTGATCAGGGATACGAGCAGTACTTC	CSVDQGYEQYF
.	TRBJ2-7	TRBD1	TRBV28	TGTGCCAGCAGCCAACCGGGACAGGGGGACCACGAGCAGTACTTC	CASSQPGQGDHEQYF
.	TRBJ2-7	.	TRBV30	TGTGCCTGGAGTCCCCCCCGTCGGCGGTCCTACGAGCAGTACTTC	CAWSPPRRRSYEQYF
.	TRBJ1-1	TRBD1	TRBV30	TGTGCCTGGAGTTGGACAGGGACCACTGAAGCTTTCTTT	CAWSWTGTTEAFF
.	TRBJ2-5	TRBD1	TRBV5-4	TGTGCCAGCAGCCTACGACAGGGGGCGAGTGAGACCCAGTACTTC	CASSLRQGASETQYF
.	TRBJ2-1	.	TRBV27	TGTGCCAGCAGCCACCGGTTTGGGGCCTACAATGAGCAGTTCTTC	CASSHRFGAYNEQFF
.	TRBJ2-3	TRBD2	TRBV6-4	TGTGCCAGCAGTGACTCAGCGGGACCAGATACGCAGTATTTT	CASSDSAGPDTQYF
.	TRBJ2-2	.	TRBV5-1	TGCGCCAGCCAGGGACCGTTGAACACCGGGGAGCTGTTTTTT	CASQGPLNTGELFF
once	TRBJ1-2	TRBD1	TRBV28	TGTGCCAGCAGCTCGGGACAGGGCTGGCCCCGCTACACCTTC	CASSSGQGWPRYTF
.	TRBJ1-1	.	TRBV19	TGTGCCAGTAGTATACTGGGGGGCTGGACTGAAGCTTTCTTT	CASSILGGWTEAFF
.	TRBJ1-2	.	TRBV2	TGTGCCAGCAGTGACGGCGGAATCTCCTCTAACTATGGCTACACCTTC	CASSDGGISSNYGYTF
.	TRBJ1-1	.	TRBV7-2	TGTGCCAGCAGCTTACAGGGTCTGGGCACTGAAGCTTTCTTT	CASSLQGLGTEAFF
once	TRBJ2-1	.	TRBV2	TGTGCCAGCATGGAAGTCACTAGTCAGGAGCAGTTCTTC	CASMEVTSQEQFF
.	TRBJ2-5	TRBD1	TRBV4-3	TGCGCCAGCAGCCAAGGACAGGGTGGGATGGAGACCCAGTACTTC	CASSQGQGGMETQYF
.	TRBJ2-3	TRBD2	TRBV2	TGTGCCAGCAGGGCTCAGGCACTAGCGGGAAGCACAGATACGCAGTATTTT	CASRAQALAGSTDTQYF
.	TRBJ1-4	TRBD1	TRBV19	TGTGCCAGTAGCGTAAGGGACAGCAAGAATGAAAAACTGTTTTTT	CASSVRDSKNEKLFF
.	TRBJ2-7	.	TRBV30	TGTGCCTTAGAAGTAGGACGGAACTACGAGCAGTACTTC	CALEVGRNYEQYF
.	TRBJ2-7	.	TRBV7-2	TGTGCCAGCAGGGGGAGGCAGGGCTCCTACGAGCAGTACTTC	CASRGRQGSYEQYF
many	TRBJ2-5	TRBD2	TRBV27	TGTGCCAGCAGTTTAGGCGGGAGAGCGGCCCAGTACTTC	CASSLGGRAAQYF
.	TRBJ1-1	.	TRBV11-2	TGTGCCATCCCGGGCCCCCCGAACCCTTTCTTT	CAIPGPPNPFF
.	TRBJ2-2	.	TRBV3-1/TRBV3-2	TGTGCCAGCAGTTCCCTAACGAACACCGGGGAGCTGTTTTTT	CASSSLTNTGELFF
.	TRBJ1-1	TRBD1	TRBV14	TGTGCCAGCAGCCCCCGGACAGGGAAGAACACTGAAGCTTTCTTT	CASSPRTGKNTEAFF